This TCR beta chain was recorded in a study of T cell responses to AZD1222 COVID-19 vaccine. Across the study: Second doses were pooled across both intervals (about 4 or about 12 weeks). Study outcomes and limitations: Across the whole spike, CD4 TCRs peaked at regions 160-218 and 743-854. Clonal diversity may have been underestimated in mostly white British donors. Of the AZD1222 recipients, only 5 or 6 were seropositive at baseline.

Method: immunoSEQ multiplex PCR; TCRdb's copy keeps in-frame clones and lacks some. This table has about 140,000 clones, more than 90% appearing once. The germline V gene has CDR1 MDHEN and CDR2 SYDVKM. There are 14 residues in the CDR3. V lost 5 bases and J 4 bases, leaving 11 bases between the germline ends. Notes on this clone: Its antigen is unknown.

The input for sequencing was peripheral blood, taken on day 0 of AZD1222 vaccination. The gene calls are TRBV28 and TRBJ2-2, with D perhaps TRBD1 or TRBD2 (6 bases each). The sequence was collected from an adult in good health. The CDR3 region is CASSATGATGELFF. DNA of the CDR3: TGTGCCAGCAGTGCGACGGGGGCCACCGGGGAGCTGTTTTTT.